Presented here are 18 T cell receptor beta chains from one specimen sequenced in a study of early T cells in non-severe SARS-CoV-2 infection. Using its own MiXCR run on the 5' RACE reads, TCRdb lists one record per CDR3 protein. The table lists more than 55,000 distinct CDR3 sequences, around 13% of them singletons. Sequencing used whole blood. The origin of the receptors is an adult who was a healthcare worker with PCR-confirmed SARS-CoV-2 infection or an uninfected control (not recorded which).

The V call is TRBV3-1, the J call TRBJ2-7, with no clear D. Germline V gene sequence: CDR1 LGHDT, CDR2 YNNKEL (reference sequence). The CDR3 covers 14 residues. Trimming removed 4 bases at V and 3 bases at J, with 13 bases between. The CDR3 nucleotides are TGTGCCAGCAGCCCCCAAGCCAACAACTACGAGCAGTACTTC. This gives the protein CASSPQANNYEQYF.

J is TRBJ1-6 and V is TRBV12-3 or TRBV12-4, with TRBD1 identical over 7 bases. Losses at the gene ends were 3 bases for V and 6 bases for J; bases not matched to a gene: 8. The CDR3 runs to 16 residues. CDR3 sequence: CASSFRAGTANSPLHF. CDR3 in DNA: TGTGCCAGCAGTTTCAGGGCCGGGACAGCTAATTCACCCCTCCACTTT.

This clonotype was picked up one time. The DNA of the CDR3 is TGCAGCGTTGATCCGGGGTCCTATGGCTACACCTTC. Encoded protein: CSVDPGSYGYTF. The chain employs TRBV29-1 and TRBJ1-2; D unresolved. The V end lost 3 bases, the J end lost 4 bases, and 9 bases lay between the germline ends. CDR3 length: 12 amino acids. Looked up from germline, CDR1 is SQVTM and CDR2 is ANQGSEA. Using reference TRBV29-1 and TRBJ1-2 for the parts outside the CDR3, the full variable domain is SAVISQKPSRDICQRGTSLTIQCQVDSQVTMMFWYRQQPGQSLTLIATANQGSEATYESGFVIDKFPISRPNLTFSTLTVSNMSPEDSSIYLCSVDPGSYGYTFGSGTRLTVV.

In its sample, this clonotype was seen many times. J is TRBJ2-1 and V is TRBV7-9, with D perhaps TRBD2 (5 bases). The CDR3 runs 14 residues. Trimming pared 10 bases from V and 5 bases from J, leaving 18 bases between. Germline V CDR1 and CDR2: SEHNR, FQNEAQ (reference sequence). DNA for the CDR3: TGTGCCAACTCTGGGCCGGGAAGGAACAATGAGCAGTTCTTC. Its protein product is CANSGPGRNNEQFF.

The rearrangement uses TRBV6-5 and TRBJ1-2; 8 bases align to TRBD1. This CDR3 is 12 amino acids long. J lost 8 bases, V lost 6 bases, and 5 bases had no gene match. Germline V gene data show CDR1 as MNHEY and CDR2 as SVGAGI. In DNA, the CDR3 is TGTGCCAGCAGGAAGCCAGGGGGCGGCTACACCTTC. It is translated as CASRKPGGGYTF.

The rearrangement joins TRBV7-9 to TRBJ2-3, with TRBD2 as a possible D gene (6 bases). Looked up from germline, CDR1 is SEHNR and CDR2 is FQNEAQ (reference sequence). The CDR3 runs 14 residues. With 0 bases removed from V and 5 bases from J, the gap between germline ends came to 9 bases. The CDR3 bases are TGTGCCAGCAGCTTAGCGTCCGGGGGAGATACGCAGTATTTT. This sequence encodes CASSLASGGDTQYF.

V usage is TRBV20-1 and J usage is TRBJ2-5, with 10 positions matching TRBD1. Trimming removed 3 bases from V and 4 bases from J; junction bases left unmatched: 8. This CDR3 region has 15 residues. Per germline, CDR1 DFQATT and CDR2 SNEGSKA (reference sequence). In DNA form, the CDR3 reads TGCAGTGCTAGGCCGGGACAGGGGAGCCCAGAGACCCAGTACTTC. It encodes CSARPGQGSPETQYF.

The CDR3 DNA is TGCAGCGTTGAAGTGGGCTATGGCTACACCTTC. Translation gives CSVEVGYGYTF. The chain joins TRBV29-1 to TRBJ1-2; D remains unclear. The V and J ends lost 1 base and 4 bases respectively, with 4 bases between them. The V gene's germline CDR1 is SQVTM and CDR2 ANQGSEA. The CDR3 length is 11 residues.

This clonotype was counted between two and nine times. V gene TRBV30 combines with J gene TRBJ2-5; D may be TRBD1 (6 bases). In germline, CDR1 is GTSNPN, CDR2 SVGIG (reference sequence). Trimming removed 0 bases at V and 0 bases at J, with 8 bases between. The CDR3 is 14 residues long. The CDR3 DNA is TGTGCCTGGAGTGTAAGGGGGAACCAAGAGACCCAGTACTTC. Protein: CAWSVRGNQETQYF. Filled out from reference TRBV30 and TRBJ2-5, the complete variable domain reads SQTIHQWPATLVQPVGSPLSLECTVEGTSNPNLYWYRQAAGRGLQLLFYSVGIGQISSEVPQNLSASRPQDRQFILSSKKLLLSDSGFYLCAWSVRGNQETQYFGPGTRLLVL.

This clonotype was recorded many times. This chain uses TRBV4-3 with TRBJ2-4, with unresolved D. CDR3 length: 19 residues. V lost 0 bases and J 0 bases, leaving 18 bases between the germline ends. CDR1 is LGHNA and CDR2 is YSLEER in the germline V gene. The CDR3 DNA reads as TGCGCCAGCAGCCAAGAGTTCGTCAGGATCGCACTAGCCAAAAACATTCAGTACTTC. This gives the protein CASSQEFVRIALAKNIQYF.

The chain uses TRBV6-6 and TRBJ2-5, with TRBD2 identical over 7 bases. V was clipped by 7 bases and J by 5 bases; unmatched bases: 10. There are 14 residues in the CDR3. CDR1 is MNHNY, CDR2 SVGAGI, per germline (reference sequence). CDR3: CASNPRRGGETQYF. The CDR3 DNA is TGTGCCAGCAACCCTCGGAGGGGAGGGGAGACCCAGTACTTC.

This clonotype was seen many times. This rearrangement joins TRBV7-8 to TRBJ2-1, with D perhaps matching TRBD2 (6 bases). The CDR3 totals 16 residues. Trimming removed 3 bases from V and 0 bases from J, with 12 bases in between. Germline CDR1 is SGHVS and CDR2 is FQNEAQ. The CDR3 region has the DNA TGTGCCAGCAGCTTCGGAGGGATCAGCTCCTACAATGAGCAGTTCTTC. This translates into CASSFGGISSYNEQFF.

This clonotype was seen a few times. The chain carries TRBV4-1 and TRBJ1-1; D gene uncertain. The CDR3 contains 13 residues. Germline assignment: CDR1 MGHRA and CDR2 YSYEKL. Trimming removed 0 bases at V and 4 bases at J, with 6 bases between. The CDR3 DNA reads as TGCGCCAGCAGCCAAGAAGTGAGCACTGAAGCTTTCTTT. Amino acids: CASSQEVSTEAFF.

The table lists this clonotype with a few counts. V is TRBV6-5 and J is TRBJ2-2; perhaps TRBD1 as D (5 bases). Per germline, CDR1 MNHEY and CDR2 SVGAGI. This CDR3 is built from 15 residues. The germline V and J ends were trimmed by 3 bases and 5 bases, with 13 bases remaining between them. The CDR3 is CASSYGQGSTGELFF. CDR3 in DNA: TGTGCCAGCAGTTATGGGCAGGGCTCTACCGGGGAGCTGTTTTTT.

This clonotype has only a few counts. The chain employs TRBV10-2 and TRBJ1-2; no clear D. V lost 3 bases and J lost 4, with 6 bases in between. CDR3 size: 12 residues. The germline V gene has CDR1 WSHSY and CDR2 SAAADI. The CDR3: CASSDNTYGYTF. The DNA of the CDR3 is TGCGCCAGCAGTGATAACACCTATGGCTACACCTTC.

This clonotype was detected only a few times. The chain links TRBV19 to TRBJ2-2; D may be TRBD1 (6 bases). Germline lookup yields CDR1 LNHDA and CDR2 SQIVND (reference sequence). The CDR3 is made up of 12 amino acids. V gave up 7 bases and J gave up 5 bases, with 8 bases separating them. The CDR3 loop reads CASMQGTGELFF. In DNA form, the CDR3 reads TGTGCCAGTATGCAGGGGACCGGGGAGCTGTTTTTT.

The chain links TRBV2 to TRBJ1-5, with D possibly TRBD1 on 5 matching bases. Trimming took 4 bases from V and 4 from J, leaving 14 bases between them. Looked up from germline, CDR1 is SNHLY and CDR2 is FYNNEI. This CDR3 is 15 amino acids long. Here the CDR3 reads CASSGGQGMNQPQHF. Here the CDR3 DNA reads TGTGCCAGCAGTGGCGGTCAGGGAATGAATCAGCCCCAGCATTTT.

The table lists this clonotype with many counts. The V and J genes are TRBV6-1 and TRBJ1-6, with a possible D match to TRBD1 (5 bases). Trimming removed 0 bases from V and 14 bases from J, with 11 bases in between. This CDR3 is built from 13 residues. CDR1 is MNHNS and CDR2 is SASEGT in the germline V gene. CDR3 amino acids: CASSEAPEGSLHF. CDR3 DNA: TGTGCCAGCAGTGAAGCGCCGGAGGGGTCCCTCCACTTT.